This record covers a single TCR beta chain. Its antigen is unknown. Germline V CDR1 and CDR2: SGHRS, YFSETQ. The trim removed 2 bases at V and 7 bases at J, leaving 3 bases unmatched. The CDR3 loop spans 15 amino acids. The sample originates from a study of OX40 agonist ivuxolimab in advanced cancers. Study-wide findings and caveats: Average numbers of expanded clones were greater in CD8+ T cells than in CD4+.

Produced via immunoSEQ multiplex PCR; TCRdb's table is partial and in-frame only. The profile shows 60,000 to 70,000 clones, around nine tenths of them singletons. This chain joins TRBV5-1 and TRBJ2-1; the match to TRBD2 covers 13 bases. Sequencing used CD4+ or CD8+ T cells sorted from blood, obtained in a trial of the OX40 agonist ivuxolimab. The clonotype was recovered from an adult with an advanced solid tumor such as melanoma, head and neck, liver or kidney cancer. CDR3 coding DNA: TGCGCCAGCAGCTTCGGGACTAGCGGGGTAAATGAGCAGTTCTTC. As protein: CASSFGTSGVNEQFF. Full variable domain (rest looked up from reference TRBV5-1 and TRBJ2-1): KAGVTQTPRYLIKTRGQQVTLSCSPISGHRSVSWYQQTPGQGLQFLFEYFSETQRNKGNFPGRFSGRQFSNSRSEMNVSTLELGDSALYLCASSFGTSGVNEQFFGPGTRLTVL.